This TCR beta chain was recovered during a study of identical twins. TCRdb reanalysed the 5' RACE reads using MiXCR and keeps one entry per CDR3 protein. The data hold 400,000 to 550,000 distinct CDR3 sequences, with approximately 22% observed a single time. The sample holds many counts of this clonotype. V trimming: 5 bases; J trimming: 1 base; junction bases outside the gene matches: 4. This CDR3 spans 14 amino acids. These same records also appear under a second study, on T cells expressing NK-cell markers.

Sequences were obtained from CD4+ T cells sorted from blood. The chain employs TRBV12-3 or TRBV12-4 and TRBJ1-1, with 7 bases aligning to TRBD1. This receptor was taken from a woman aged 18-29 years in good health. The CDR3 nucleotides are TGTGCCAGCAGTCCGCGGACAGGGAACACTGAAGCTTTCTTT. Translated, it gives CASSPRTGNTEAFF.